The 13 T cell receptor beta chains below all came from one sample that was sequenced in a study of T cells expressing NK-cell markers. TCRdb re-called the 5' RACE reads; every CDR3 protein appears as one record, without DNA. In total, the table holds about half a million distinct CDR3 sequences. The specimen was blood T cells: a sorted CD56 or NKG2C T cell subset, CD4+ or CD8+ T cells, or bulk PBMC T cells (not recorded which). Every receptor here comes from a woman aged 45 to 65 in good health.

V is TRBV20-1 and J is TRBJ2-3; TCRdb lists TRBD2, though no DNA is available to test this call. The length of the CDR3 is 13 residues. CDR1 and CDR2 (germline): DFQATT, SNEGSKA (reference sequence). The CDR3 spells CSASPPGADTQYF.

CDR3 residues: CASTLRQASTGELFF. The J gene is TRBJ2-2, the V gene TRBV12-3 or TRBV12-4; the D call from TCRdb, TRBD2, cannot be confirmed without DNA. The CDR3 runs 15 residues.

The chain is built from TRBV4-1 and TRBJ2-7; TCRdb's D call of TRBD2 is untestable without DNA. The CDR3 covers 15 residues. Germline assignment: CDR1 MGHRA and CDR2 YSYEKL. The CDR3 loop is CASSQVWTHVYEQYF.

The rearrangement joins TRBV15 to TRBJ1-1; checking the TCRdb D call of TRBD1 is not possible without DNA. This CDR3 has 14 residues. Germline-derived CDR1 and CDR2 are LNHNV and YYDKDF (reference sequence). This chain's CDR3 is CATSGGGSNTEAFF.

The chain joins TRBV7-2 to TRBJ2-2; as DNA is missing, the TRBD1 call by TCRdb cannot be tested. The CDR3 sequence is 15 residues long. The germline V gene encodes CDR1 SGHTA and CDR2 FQGNSA. CDR3 residues: CASRWDSRNTGELFF.

The chain combines TRBV7-8 with TRBJ1-1; TCRdb selects TRBD1, and the lack of DNA leaves this call unchecked. The germline CDR1 and CDR2 sequences are SGHVS and FQNEAQ. The CDR3 has 16 amino acids. CDR3 sequence reads: CASMDLRTTIGRKAFF. The variable domain in full, completed from reference TRBV7-8 and TRBJ1-1, reads GAGVSQSPRYKVAKRGQDVALRCDPISGHVSLFWYQQALGQGPEFLTYFQNEAQLDKSGLPSDRFFAERPEGSVSTLKIQRTQQEDSAVYLCASMDLRTTIGRKAFFGQGTRLTVV.

The V and J genes are TRBV24-1 and TRBJ2-1; the D gene TCRdb calls, TRBD2, cannot be checked with no DNA. CDR3 length: 16 amino acids. CDR1 and CDR2 from the germline V gene are KGHDR and SFDVKD. CDR3 protein: CATSDLYAGGIDEQFF.

The chain links TRBV27 to TRBJ2-7; with no DNA, the TCRdb D assignment of TRBD1 cannot be verified. Germline CDR1 is MNHEY and CDR2 is SMNVEV (reference sequence). The CDR3 has 14 residues. CDR3 amino acids: CASPYGTGAREQYF.

The J gene is TRBJ2-1, the V gene TRBV12-3 or TRBV12-4; as DNA is missing, the TRBD1 call by TCRdb cannot be tested. This CDR3 has 15 residues. The CDR3 region is CAIWGGGGSYNEQFF.

The chain combines TRBV27 with TRBJ2-1; no DNA is available, so the TRBD1 call from TCRdb remains unchecked. The CDR3 runs 13 residues. Germline V gene sequence: CDR1 MNHEY, CDR2 SMNVEV (reference sequence). The CDR3 sequence is CASSANRDNEQFF.

The rearrangement joins TRBV14 to TRBJ2-5; TCRdb's D gene call, TRBD1, goes unchecked for lack of DNA. Germline CDR1 reads SGHDN; CDR2 reads FVKESK. This CDR3 has 16 residues. CDR3 protein: CASSQIRDTIQETQYF.

CDR3 amino acids: CASSPRDRGLNYGYTF. The chain employs TRBV6-1 and TRBJ1-2; there is no DNA to check the TCRdb D call of TRBD1. Germline lookup yields CDR1 MNHNS and CDR2 SASEGT. CDR3 length: 16 residues.

CDR3 sequence reads: CTAGLGQVDTEAFF. The V gene is TRBV29-1, the J gene TRBJ1-1; TCRdb proposes TRBD1, but this gene call is untestable without DNA. CDR3 length equals 14 residues. Germline V gives CDR1 SQVTM, CDR2 ANQGSEA.